Below are 32 T cell receptor beta chains sequenced from a single sample in a study of T-cell memory formation after mild COVID-19. TCRdb re-called the 5' RACE reads through MiXCR, storing one row per CDR3 protein. The sample gives about 500,000 distinct CDR3 sequences, about a fifth of which show up once; around 12% is in the top ten. Material: PBMCs or a T cell subset sorted from them (not recorded which). The receptor set was obtained from an adult woman who had mild COVID-19 (a few samples of this study predate the infection). Cell type and time point are not known.

This clonotype was seen a handful of times. The chain carries TRBV6-5 and TRBJ2-5; D possibly corresponds to TRBD1 (5 bases). The CDR3 loop spans 15 amino acids. V lost 4 bases and J 1 base, leaving 13 bases between the germline ends. Germline values: CDR1 MNHEY, CDR2 SVGAGI. CDR3 loop: CASSWTLAPQETQYF. The CDR3 DNA follows: TGTGCCAGCAGTTGGACACTCGCACCCCAAGAGACCCAGTACTTC.

Only a few counts were recorded for this clonotype. This rearrangement joins TRBV28 to TRBJ2-7; TRBD2 matches at 9 bases. This CDR3 comprises 14 residues. The germline V gene has CDR1 MDHEN and CDR2 SYDVKM. With V trimmed by 5 bases and J by 4 bases, 6 bases remained unmatched. CDR3 region: CASSPLAGRYEQYF. CDR3 DNA: TGTGCCAGCAGTCCTCTAGCGGGACGGTACGAGCAGTACTTC.

The CDR3 DNA is TGTGCCAGCACAGGACTAGCGGGAGGAGAGACCCAGTACTTC. The encoded protein is CASTGLAGGETQYF. V is TRBV7-8 and J is TRBJ2-5; 14 nucleotides line up with TRBD2. Germline assignment: CDR1 SGHVS and CDR2 FQNEAQ. This CDR3 has 14 residues. V was pared by 7 bases and J by 4 bases, with 2 bases of the junction left unmatched.

The rearrangement links TRBV30 to TRBJ2-7; 7 bases map to TRBD1. This CDR3 has 11 amino acids. With V trimmed by 7 bases and J by 1 base, 1 base remained unmatched. Germline values: CDR1 GTSNPN, CDR2 SVGIG (reference sequence). The CDR3 protein is CASDRSYEQYF. CDR3 DNA sequence: TGTGCCTCGGACAGGTCCTACGAGCAGTACTTC.

The V gene is TRBV2, the J gene TRBJ2-1; 9 bases are a match to TRBD2. The CDR3 has 15 residues. CDR1 and CDR2 (germline): SNHLY, FYNNEI. The V segment lost 3 bases and the J segment 7 bases; nucleotides outside the gene matches: 7. CDR3 DNA sequence: TGTGCCAGCAGTGATGCGACTAGCGGAGGTAATGAGCAGTTCTTC. Translated, it gives CASSDATSGGNEQFF.

This sequence joins TRBV3-1 and TRBJ1-2; no clear D gene. The V and J ends lost 0 bases and 6 bases respectively, with 11 bases between them. This CDR3 comprises 14 residues. Per the germline V gene, CDR1 is LGHDT and CDR2 is YNNKEL (reference sequence). CDR3 nucleotide sequence: TGTGCCAGCAGCCAAGATTGGGGAGGGAATGGCTACACCTTC. Its translation: CASSQDWGGNGYTF.

This clonotype was counted a few times. This chain connects TRBV5-5 to TRBJ1-2; TRBD1 is a possible D gene (5 bases). Trimming took off 4 bases at V and 3 bases at J, with 13 bases between the two ends. The CDR3 is 14 amino acids. CDR1 and CDR2 from the germline V gene are SGHKS and YYEKEE (reference sequence). The DNA of the CDR3 is TGTGCCAGCAGCGGCCCTCAGGGTGACTATGGCTACACCTTC. Translation: CASSGPQGDYGYTF.

This clonotype was seen repeatedly, ten times or more. The rearrangement links TRBV15 to TRBJ2-7; no clear D gene. The ends were cut back, 3 bases at V and 3 bases at J, with 9 bases in the middle. The CDR3 is made up of 13 amino acids. The germline V gene encodes CDR1 LNHNV and CDR2 YYDKDF (reference sequence). The CDR3 region is CATSRDGDYEQYF. CDR3 nucleotides: TGTGCCACCAGCAGGGACGGAGACTACGAGCAGTACTTC.

The V and J genes are TRBV20-1 and TRBJ2-7; no clear D gene. Trimming took off 7 bases at V and 7 bases at J, with 17 bases between the two ends. This CDR3 has 12 amino acids. Germline V gene lookup returns CDR1 DFQATT and CDR2 SNEGSKA (reference sequence). This CDR3 is CSVQPVGGEQYF. CDR3 nucleotides: TGCAGTGTTCAGCCGGTGGGTGGAGAGCAGTACTTC.

J is TRBJ2-1 and V is TRBV7-2, with 7 bases identical to TRBD1. V trimming: 1 base; J trimming: 3 bases; junction bases outside the gene matches: 6. This CDR3 contains 16 residues. Per the germline V gene, CDR1 is SGHTA and CDR2 is FQGNSA. CDR3 sequence reads: CASSLVGQRFYNEQFF. In nucleotides, the CDR3 is TGTGCCAGCAGCTTAGTGGGACAGAGATTCTACAATGAGCAGTTCTTC.

This chain connects TRBV30 to TRBJ1-1, with 8 bases lining up with TRBD1. The CDR3 totals 12 residues. Germline loops: CDR1 GTSNPN, CDR2 SVGIG (reference sequence). With 5 bases clipped from V and 1 base from J, the junction kept 0 bases outside the gene matches. This CDR3 reads CAWGTGNTEAFF. The CDR3 bases are TGTGCCTGGGGGACAGGGAACACTGAAGCTTTCTTT.

This chain links TRBV7-2 with TRBJ1-1; TRBD1 aligns across 9 bases. The CDR3 sequence is 16 residues long. The germline V gene encodes CDR1 SGHTA and CDR2 FQGNSA. After removal of 1 base from V and 3 bases from J, the junction contained 6 bases not matched to a gene. In DNA, the CDR3 is TGTGCCAGCAGCTTAGAACACAGGGGGCAGGACACTGAAGCTTTCTTT. Amino acids: CASSLEHRGQDTEAFF. The variable domain in full, with the rest retrieved from reference TRBV7-2 and TRBJ1-1, is GAGVSQSPSNKVTEKGKDVELRCDPISGHTALYWYRQSLGQGLEFLIYFQGNSAPDKSGLPSDRFSAERTGGSVSTLTIQRTQQEDSAVYLCASSLEHRGQDTEAFFGQGTRLTVV.

The V call is TRBV5-1, the J call TRBJ2-1; TRBD1 agrees at 11 bases. This CDR3 has 15 amino acids. The V gene end was trimmed by 3 bases and the J gene end by 6 bases; junction bases not matched to a gene: 5. The V gene's germline CDR1 is SGHRS and CDR2 YFSETQ. CDR3 region: CASSWGDRGSNEQFF. Written as DNA, the CDR3 is TGCGCCAGCAGCTGGGGGGACAGGGGGAGCAATGAGCAGTTCTTC.

On this clonotype: The germline gene is not matched at one end of the junction; a read error may be the cause. The chain links TRBV20-1 to TRBJ1-5; D gene ambiguous. CDR1 is DFQATT and CDR2 is SNEGSKA in the germline V gene (reference sequence). The length of the CDR3 is 16 residues. CDR3 residues: CSARLVEEYSNQHQHF. DNA of the CDR3: TGCAGTGCTCGTCTCGTGGAGGAATATAGCAATCAGCACCAGCATTTT.

V gene TRBV7-6 combines with J gene TRBJ1-2; 8 nucleotides agree with TRBD1. V lost 8 bases, J lost 1 base, and 12 bases stayed unmatched. CDR1 is SGHVS and CDR2 is FNYEAQ in the germline V gene. The CDR3 has 16 residues. DNA for the CDR3: TGTGCCAGCGGGCCCGGGACAGGAGGAATTAACTATGGCTACACCTTC. This translates into CASGPGTGGINYGYTF.

This clonotype was counted a few times. The chain employs TRBV20-1 and TRBJ2-7; weak D call: TRBD2 (5 bases). The CDR3 totals 14 residues. The germline V gene has CDR1 DFQATT and CDR2 SNEGSKA (reference sequence). V gave up 1 base and J gave up 4 bases, with 14 bases separating them. Here the CDR3 DNA reads TGCAGTGCTAGAGTAGCGATGAGGAGTTACGAGCAGTACTTC. Protein sequence: CSARVAMRSYEQYF.

The chain combines TRBV7-2 with TRBJ2-3, with TRBD2 identical over 8 bases. V lost 1 base and J lost 11; bases outside the gene matches: 2. CDR1 and CDR2 (germline): SGHTA, FQGNSA. This CDR3 spans 12 amino acids. This CDR3 is CASSLVTSGQYF. The CDR3 DNA reads TGTGCCAGCAGCTTAGTCACTAGCGGGCAGTATTTT.

V is TRBV5-5 and J is TRBJ1-1, with no clear D. Germline V gene lookup returns CDR1 SGHKS and CDR2 YYEKEE (reference sequence). The V end was cut by 0 bases, the J end by 0 bases, with 6 bases between. The CDR3 has 14 residues. CDR3 in amino acids: CASSLEQVNTEAFF. Written as DNA, the CDR3 is TGTGCCAGCAGCTTGGAGCAGGTGAACACTGAAGCTTTCTTT. The full variable domain, in which reference TRBV5-5 and TRBJ1-1 provide the parts outside the CDR3, is DAGVTQSPTHLIKTRGQQVTLRCSPISGHKSVSWYQQVLGQGPQFIFQYYEKEERGRGNFPDRFSARQFPNYSSELNVNALLLGDSALYLCASSLEQVNTEAFFGQGTRLTVV.

This clonotype occurred many times. The rearrangement uses TRBV20-1 and TRBJ2-1, with 9 bases aligning to TRBD2. Unmatched junction bases numbered 10, after V lost 6 bases and J lost 4 bases. CDR3 length equals 15 residues. Germline CDR1 DFQATT, CDR2 SNEGSKA (reference sequence). In DNA, the CDR3 is TGCAGTGCCAGGGGACCTAGCGGGGATTACAATGAGCAGTTCTTC. Amino acid sequence: CSARGPSGDYNEQFF.

The V gene is TRBV9, the J gene TRBJ1-3; D gene uncertain. Germline-derived CDR1 and CDR2 are SGDLS and YYNGEE. The V end was cut by 0 bases, the J end by 0 bases, with 7 bases between. This CDR3 comprises 15 residues. Written as DNA, the CDR3 is TGTGCCAGCAGCGTAGGGAGTATCTCTGGAAACACCATATATTTT. Protein: CASSVGSISGNTIYF.

V gene TRBV5-1 combines with J gene TRBJ2-3, with 8 positions matching TRBD1. V shed 6 bases and J 3 bases; nucleotides not matched to a gene: 6. Per the germline V gene, CDR1 is SGHRS and CDR2 is YFSETQ. CDR3 size: 14 residues. The CDR3 sequence: CASNQGAVTDTQYF. CDR3 bases: TGCGCCAGCAACCAGGGGGCGGTGACAGATACGCAGTATTTT.

This clonotype turned up a few times. This chain uses TRBV20-1 with TRBJ2-5; unclear D gene. The CDR3 covers 12 residues. Trimming removed 3 bases from V and 5 bases from J, with 10 bases in between. Germline CDR1 DFQATT, CDR2 SNEGSKA (reference sequence). In DNA form, the CDR3 reads TGCAGTGCTAGGGCGCCCCAGGAGACCCAGTACTTC. It encodes CSARAPQETQYF.

V is TRBV6-1 and J is TRBJ2-2; no definite D call. Germline V CDR1 and CDR2: MNHNS, SASEGT. This CDR3 has 12 amino acids. Trimming stripped 1 base from V and 7 bases from J, with 4 bases between. The CDR3 region is CASSEGVGELFF. In DNA, the CDR3 is TGTGCCAGCAGTGAAGGGGTCGGGGAGCTGTTTTTT.

The rearrangement links TRBV5-1 to TRBJ2-7; D not resolved. Germline CDR1 reads SGHRS; CDR2 reads YFSETQ. The V end lost 1 base, the J end lost 5 bases, and 13 bases lay between the germline ends. This CDR3 comprises 14 residues. The CDR3 DNA reads as TGCGCCAGCAGCTTGACTTGGGGAATCCACGAGCAGTACTTC. It encodes CASSLTWGIHEQYF.

V and J are TRBV7-9 and TRBJ1-1; no firm D call. V lost 4 bases and J 1 base, leaving 7 bases between the germline ends. CDR1 and CDR2 (germline): SEHNR, FQNEAQ (reference sequence). CDR3 size: 13 residues. CDR3 bases: TGTGCCAGCAGCTCCAGATCGAACACTGAAGCTTTCTTT. Translating it yields CASSSRSNTEAFF.

The chain combines TRBV20-1 with TRBJ2-5; 8 bases fit TRBD1. CDR3 size: 16 residues. CDR1 is DFQATT and CDR2 is SNEGSKA in the germline V gene (reference sequence). V shed 0 bases and J 4 bases; nucleotides not matched to a gene: 10. The chain's CDR3 is CSARDPRQGAVETQYF. The CDR3 DNA is TGCAGTGCTAGAGATCCTCGCCAGGGGGCTGTAGAGACCCAGTACTTC.

This chain connects TRBV2 to TRBJ2-7; D may match TRBD1 or TRBD2 (6 bases each). The CDR3 has 16 residues. Germline V gives CDR1 SNHLY, CDR2 FYNNEI. Deletions cut 3 bases from V and 3 bases from J, with 18 bases between. The CDR3 DNA follows: TGTGCCAGCAGTGAGGGATTCGGGGGCCTATACTACGAGCAGTACTTC. It codes for CASSEGFGGLYYEQYF.

The genes are TRBV5-5 and TRBJ2-3, with 13 nucleotides matching TRBD2. CDR1 SGHKS and CDR2 YYEKEE come from the germline V gene (reference sequence). V lost 3 bases, J lost 2 bases, and 6 bases stayed unmatched. CDR3 size: 17 residues. The CDR3 nucleotides read TGTGCCAGCAGCTGGAGACTAGCGGGGGGCGTCACAGATACGCAGTATTTT. As protein: CASSWRLAGGVTDTQYF.

The chain has TRBV7-9 and TRBJ2-1, with 8 bases identical to TRBD1. Trimming removed 5 bases from V and 4 bases from J; junction bases left unmatched: 7. Germline V gene lookup returns CDR1 SEHNR and CDR2 FQNEAQ (reference sequence). This CDR3 region has 15 residues. The CDR3 DNA is TGTGCCAGCAGCAGGACAGGGAGCCAGTACAATGAGCAGTTCTTC. Residues: CASSRTGSQYNEQFF.

This clonotype has a count of ten or more. V is TRBV6-6 and J is TRBJ2-5, with 14 bases that match TRBD2. V lost 2 bases and J lost 1; bases outside the gene matches: 0. The CDR3 extends over 16 amino acids. From germline, CDR1 is MNHNY and CDR2 SVGAGI (reference sequence). The CDR3 DNA reads TGTGCCAGCAGTTACGGGACTAGCGGGGGCCAAGAGACCCAGTACTTC. Encoded protein: CASSYGTSGGQETQYF.

This chain links TRBV28 with TRBJ2-5; 8 bases align to TRBD1. J was trimmed by 5 bases and V by 5 bases; bases with no gene match: 10. This CDR3 spans 15 amino acids. Germline values: CDR1 MDHEN, CDR2 SYDVKM. This chain's CDR3 is CASSSLQGARETQYF. CDR3 bases: TGTGCCAGCAGTAGTCTTCAGGGGGCACGGGAGACCCAGTACTTC.

This clonotype was seen more than once but under ten times. CDR3 loop: CASSQAHLPMDSGLSYEQYF. DNA for the CDR3: TGCGCCAGCAGCCAGGCCCACCTTCCTATGGACAGTGGCTTATCCTACGAGCAGTACTTC. The chain links TRBV4-3 to TRBJ2-7, with D possibly matching TRBD1 (6 bases). CDR3 length: 20 residues. Trimming pared 3 bases from V and 1 base from J, leaving 28 bases between. CDR1 and CDR2 from the germline V gene are LGHNA and YSLEER.